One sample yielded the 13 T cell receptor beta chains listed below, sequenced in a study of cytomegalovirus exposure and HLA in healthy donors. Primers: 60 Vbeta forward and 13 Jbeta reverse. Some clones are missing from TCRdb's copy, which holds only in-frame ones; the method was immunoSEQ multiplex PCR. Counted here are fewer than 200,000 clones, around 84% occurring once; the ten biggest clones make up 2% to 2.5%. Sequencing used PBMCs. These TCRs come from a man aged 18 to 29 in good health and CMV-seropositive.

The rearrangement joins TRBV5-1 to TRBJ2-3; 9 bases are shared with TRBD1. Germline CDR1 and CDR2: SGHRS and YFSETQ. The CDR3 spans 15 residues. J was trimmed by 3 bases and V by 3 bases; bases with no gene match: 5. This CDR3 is CASSSGQGKTDTQYF. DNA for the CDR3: TGCGCCAGCAGCTCGGGACAGGGTAAGACAGATACGCAGTATTTT.

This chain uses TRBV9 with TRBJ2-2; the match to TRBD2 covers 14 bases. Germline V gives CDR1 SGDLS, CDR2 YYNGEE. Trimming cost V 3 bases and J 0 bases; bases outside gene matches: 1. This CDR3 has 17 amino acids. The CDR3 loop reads CASSGTSGGPNTGELFF. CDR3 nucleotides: TGTGCCAGCAGCGGGACTAGCGGGGGGCCGAACACCGGGGAGCTGTTTTTT.

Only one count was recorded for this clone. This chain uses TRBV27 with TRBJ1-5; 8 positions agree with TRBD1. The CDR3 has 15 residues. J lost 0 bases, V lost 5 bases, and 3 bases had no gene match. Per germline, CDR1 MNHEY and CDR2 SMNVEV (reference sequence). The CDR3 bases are TGTGCCAGCAGTGGAGGGACAGGTAGCAATCAGCCCCAGCATTTT. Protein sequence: CASSGGTGSNQPQHF.

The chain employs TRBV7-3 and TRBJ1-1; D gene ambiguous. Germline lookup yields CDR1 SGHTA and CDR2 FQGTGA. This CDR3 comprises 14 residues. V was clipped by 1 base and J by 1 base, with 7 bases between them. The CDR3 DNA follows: TGTGCCAGCAGCTTAAATAACGGGAACACTGAAGCTTTCTTT. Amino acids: CASSLNNGNTEAFF.

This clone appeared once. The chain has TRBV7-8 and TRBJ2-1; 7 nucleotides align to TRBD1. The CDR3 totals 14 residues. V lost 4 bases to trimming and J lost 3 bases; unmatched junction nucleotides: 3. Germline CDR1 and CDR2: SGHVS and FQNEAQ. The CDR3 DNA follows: TGTGCCAGCAGCTCGGGACAGAACTACAATGAGCAGTTCTTC. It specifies CASSSGQNYNEQFF.

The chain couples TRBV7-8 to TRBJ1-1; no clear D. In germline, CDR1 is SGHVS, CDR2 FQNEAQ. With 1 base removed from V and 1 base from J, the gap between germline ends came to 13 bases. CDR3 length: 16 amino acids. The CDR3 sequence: CASSLGAIQRNTEAFF. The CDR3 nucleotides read TGTGCCAGCAGCTTAGGAGCGATCCAGCGGAACACTGAAGCTTTCTTT. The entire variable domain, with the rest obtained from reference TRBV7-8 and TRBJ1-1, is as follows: GAGVSQSPRYKVAKRGQDVALRCDPISGHVSLFWYQQALGQGPEFLTYFQNEAQLDKSGLPSDRFFAERPEGSVSTLKIQRTQQEDSAVYLCASSLGAIQRNTEAFFGQGTRLTVV.

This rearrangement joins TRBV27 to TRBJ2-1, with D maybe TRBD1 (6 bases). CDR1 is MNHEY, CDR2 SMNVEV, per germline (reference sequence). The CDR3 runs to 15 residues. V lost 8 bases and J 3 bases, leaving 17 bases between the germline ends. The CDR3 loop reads CASSPRQDIYNEQFF. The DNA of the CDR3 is TGTGCCAGCTCCCCGAGACAGGACATCTACAATGAGCAGTTCTTC.

The CDR3 is CASSNLAGGQETQYF. In DNA form, the CDR3 reads TGTGCCAGCAGCAACCTAGCGGGGGGGCAAGAGACCCAGTACTTC. The chain combines TRBV7-6 with TRBJ2-5, with 12 bases lining up with TRBD2. CDR1 is SGHVS, CDR2 FNYEAQ, per germline. V shed 5 bases, J shed 2 bases, and the junction held 3 bases outside the gene matches. The CDR3 loop spans 15 amino acids.

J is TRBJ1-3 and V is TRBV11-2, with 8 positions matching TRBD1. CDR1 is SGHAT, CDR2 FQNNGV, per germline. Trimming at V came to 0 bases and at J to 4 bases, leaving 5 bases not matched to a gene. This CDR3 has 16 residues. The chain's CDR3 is CASSLDRTGNGNTIYF. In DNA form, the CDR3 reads TGTGCCAGCAGCTTAGATCGGACAGGGAACGGAAACACCATATATTTT.

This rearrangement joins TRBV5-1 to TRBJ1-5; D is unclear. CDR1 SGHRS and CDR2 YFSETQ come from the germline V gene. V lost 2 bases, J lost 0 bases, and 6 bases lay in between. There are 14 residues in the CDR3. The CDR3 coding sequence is TGCGCCAGCAGCTTCGGAGATAGCAATCAGCCCCAGCATTTT. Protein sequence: CASSFGDSNQPQHF.

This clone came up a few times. As DNA, the CDR3 is TGTGCCAGCAGCTTGGGACAACTGAATGAAAAACTGTTTTTT. This codes for CASSLGQLNEKLFF. This chain links TRBV5-5 with TRBJ1-4; D not resolved. Trimming removed 0 bases at V and 5 bases at J, with 8 bases between. Germline V gene data show CDR1 as SGHKS and CDR2 as YYEKEE (reference sequence). The CDR3 totals 14 residues.

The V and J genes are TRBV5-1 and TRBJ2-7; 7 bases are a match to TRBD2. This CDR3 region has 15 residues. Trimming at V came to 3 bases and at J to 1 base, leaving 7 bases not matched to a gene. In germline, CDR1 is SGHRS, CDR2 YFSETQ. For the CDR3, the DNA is TGCGCCAGCAGCTCATTTGGGGGGGGATCCTACGAGCAGTACTTC. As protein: CASSSFGGGSYEQYF.

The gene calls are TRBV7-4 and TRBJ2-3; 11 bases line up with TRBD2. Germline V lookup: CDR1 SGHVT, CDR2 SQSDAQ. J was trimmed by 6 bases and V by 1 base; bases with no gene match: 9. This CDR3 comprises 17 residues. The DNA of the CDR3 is TGTGCCAGCAGCTTAGTGATAGCGGGGGGGCTTAGCGATACGCAGTATTTT. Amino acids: CASSLVIAGGLSDTQYF. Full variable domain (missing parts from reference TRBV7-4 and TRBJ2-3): GAGVSQSPRYKVAKRGRDVALRCDSISGHVTLYWYRQTLGQGSEVLTYSQSDAQRDKSGRPSGRFSAERPERSVSTLKIQRTEQGDSAVYLCASSLVIAGGLSDTQYFGPGTRLTVL.